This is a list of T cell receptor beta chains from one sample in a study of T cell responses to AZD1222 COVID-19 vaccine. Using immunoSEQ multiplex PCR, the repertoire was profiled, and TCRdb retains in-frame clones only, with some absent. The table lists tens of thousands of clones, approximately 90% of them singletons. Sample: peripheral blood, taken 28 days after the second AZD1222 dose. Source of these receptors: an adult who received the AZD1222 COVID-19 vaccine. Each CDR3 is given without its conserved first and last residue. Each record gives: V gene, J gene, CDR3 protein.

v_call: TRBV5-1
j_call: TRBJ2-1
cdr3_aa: ASSSPGQGAYNEQF

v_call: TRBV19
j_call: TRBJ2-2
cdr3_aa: ASSLGQGITGELF

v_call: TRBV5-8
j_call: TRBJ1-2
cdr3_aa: ASSLVAGGSSGYGYT

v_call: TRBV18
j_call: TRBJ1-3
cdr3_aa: ASSPPGRAPSGNTIY

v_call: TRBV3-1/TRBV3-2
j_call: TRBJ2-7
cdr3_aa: ASARSGGSYEQY

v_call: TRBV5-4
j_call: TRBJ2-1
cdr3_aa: ASSTGQGGSVNEQF

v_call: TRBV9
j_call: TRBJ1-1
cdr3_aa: ASSAQTGHLNTEAF

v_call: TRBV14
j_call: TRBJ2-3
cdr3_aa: ASSHIWVDGTDTQY

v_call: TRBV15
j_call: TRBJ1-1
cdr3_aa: ATSRDLRQTEAF

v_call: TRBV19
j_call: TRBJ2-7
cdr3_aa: ASSGTGAGYEQY

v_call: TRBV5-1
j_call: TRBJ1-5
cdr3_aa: ASSLEGGLQPQH

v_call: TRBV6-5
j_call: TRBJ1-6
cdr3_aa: ASSYSIVEVSPLH

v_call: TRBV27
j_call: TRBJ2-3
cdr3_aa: ASSSRLAVTTDTQY

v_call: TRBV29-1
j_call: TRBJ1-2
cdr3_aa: SVEEGGQTNYGYT

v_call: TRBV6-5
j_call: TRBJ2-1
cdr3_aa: ASSYSVGNEQF

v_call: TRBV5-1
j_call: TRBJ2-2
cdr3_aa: ASSLEQGRVTGELF

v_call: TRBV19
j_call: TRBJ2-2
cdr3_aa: ASSIALAITGELF

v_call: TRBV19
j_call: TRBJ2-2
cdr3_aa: ASRRGAGELF

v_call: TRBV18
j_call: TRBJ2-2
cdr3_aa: ASSQGLADTGELF

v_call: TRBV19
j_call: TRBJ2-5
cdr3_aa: ASSMERTGVETQY

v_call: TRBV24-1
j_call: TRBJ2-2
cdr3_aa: ATSGGSGTGGLTGELF

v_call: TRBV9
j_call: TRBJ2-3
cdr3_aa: ASSALPRGGASDTQY

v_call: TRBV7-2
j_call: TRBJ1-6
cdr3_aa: ASSLTGTGGPLH

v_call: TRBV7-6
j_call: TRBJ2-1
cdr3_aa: ASSLDPGGNNEQF

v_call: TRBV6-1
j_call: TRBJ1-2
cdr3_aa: ASSETGQGVTGYT

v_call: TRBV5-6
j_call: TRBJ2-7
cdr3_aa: ASSSGTHEQY

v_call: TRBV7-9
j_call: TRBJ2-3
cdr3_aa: ASSAAGDTQY

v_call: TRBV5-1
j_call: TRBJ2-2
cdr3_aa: ASRPIGLEGTGELF

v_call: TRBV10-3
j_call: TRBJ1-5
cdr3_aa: AISETEDQPQH

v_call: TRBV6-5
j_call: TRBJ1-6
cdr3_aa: ASNTKENSPLH

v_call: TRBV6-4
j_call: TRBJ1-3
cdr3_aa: ASRKRRASGNTIY

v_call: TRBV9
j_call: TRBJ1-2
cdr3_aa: ASSVSGTGATNYGYT

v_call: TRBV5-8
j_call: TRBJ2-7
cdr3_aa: ASSLVVWINDSYEQY

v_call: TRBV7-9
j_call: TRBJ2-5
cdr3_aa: ASSFQDQETQY

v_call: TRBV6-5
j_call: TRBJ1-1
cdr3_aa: ASSLSSGPEAF

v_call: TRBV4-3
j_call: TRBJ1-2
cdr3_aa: ASSQDGGGYGYT

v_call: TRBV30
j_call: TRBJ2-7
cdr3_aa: AWSGRRDTG

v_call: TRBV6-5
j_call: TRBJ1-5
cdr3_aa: ASSYGAGNYQPQH

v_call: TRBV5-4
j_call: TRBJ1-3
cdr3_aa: ASSPRNRPGSSGNTIY

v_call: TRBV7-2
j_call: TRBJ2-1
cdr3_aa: ASSPGRGALSGVYNEQF

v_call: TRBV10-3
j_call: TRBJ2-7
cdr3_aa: AISVGGEQY

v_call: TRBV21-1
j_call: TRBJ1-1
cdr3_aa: ASSKEDYGFTEAF

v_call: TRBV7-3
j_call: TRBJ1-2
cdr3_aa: ASSLMVTGEPT

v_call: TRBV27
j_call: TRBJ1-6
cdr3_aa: ASSPRGDSYNSPLH

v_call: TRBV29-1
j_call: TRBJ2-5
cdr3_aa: SAYRTGGQETQY

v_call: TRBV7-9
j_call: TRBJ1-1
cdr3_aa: ASSGHRGQNTEAF

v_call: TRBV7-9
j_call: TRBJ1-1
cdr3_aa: ASSLVSGTPNTEAF

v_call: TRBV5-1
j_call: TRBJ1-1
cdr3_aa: ASSLVRGGDNTEAF

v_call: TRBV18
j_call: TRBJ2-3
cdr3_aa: ASSPPSLYTQY

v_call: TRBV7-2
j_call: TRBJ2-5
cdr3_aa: ASSLEWRTQY

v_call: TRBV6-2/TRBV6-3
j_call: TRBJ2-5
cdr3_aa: ASSYDLAGGFGETQY

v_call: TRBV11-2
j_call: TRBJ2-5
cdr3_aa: ASSSIQGALGTQY